The sequence of this T cell receptor beta chain was determined in a study of blood T cell repertoires in COVID-19. Study-level information: Acute and convalescent COVID-19 specimens originated in the United States, Italy and Spain. From T cells, B-cell-depleted T cells, or PBMCs came the material, which was cDNA or gDNA.

Measured with immunoSEQ multiplex PCR; TCRdb has only the in-frame clones, and not every one. The sample records roughly 160,000 clones, over 90% being singletons. This CDR3 spans 20 amino acids. This receptor was taken from a man in his forties or fifties with acute or convalescent COVID-19. The sequencing input was peripheral blood. The chain employs TRBV12-2 and TRBJ2-1; the DNA was not compared with TRBD2, the D call given in the table. TRBV12-2 is annotated as a pseudogene. CDR3 sequence: CASRLVRFGGGFNLYNEQFF. Written as DNA, the CDR3 is TGTGCAAGTCGCTTAGTCCGGTTCGGGGGAGGGTTCAATCTTTACAATGAGCAGTTCTTC.